This T cell receptor (beta chain) was observed in a study of CD8+CD57+ T cells in acquired aplastic anemia. Regarding this clonotype: Its target is unknown.

V was clipped by 5 bases and J by 0 bases; unmatched bases: 5. The V gene's germline CDR1 is DFQATT and CDR2 SNEGSKA (reference sequence). The CDR3 spans 14 residues. General study findings and limits: Patients were compared with controls for CD8+ Simpson's diversity, and no significant difference emerged.

It was genomic DNA that served as the template for profiling TCR beta VDJ and CDR3. TCRdb re-called the reads through MiXCR, storing one row per CDR3 protein. The table lists roughly 130,000 distinct CDR3 sequences, 48% of them singletons. The rearrangement joins TRBV20-1 to TRBJ2-5; 8 positions agree with TRBD2. The receptor was isolated from a human donor in good health, serving as a control. Sequencing used sorted CD4+, CD8+, or CD8+CD57+ T cells (not recorded which) from PBMCs. The CDR3 reads CSAGLSGDQETQYF. CDR3 bases: TGCAGTGCTGGTCTTAGCGGGGACCAAGAGACCCAGTACTTC.